This TCR beta chain was profiled in a study of T cells after yellow fever vaccination. On the study more broadly: SMART-Seq v4 Ultra Low Input served to prepare low-cell-number fractions.

Study outcomes and limitations: One caveat is that FACS-sorted repertoires could contain abundant clonotypes contaminating from the bulk population. Shared CD4/CD8 clonotypes were a small share, likely from convergent recombination. Post-booster reappearance was seen for most primary-vaccination clones (about 96% CD4, roughly 88% CD8).

One entry per CDR3 protein, called by TCRdb with MiXCR from the 5' RACE reads. The sample shows some 350,000 distinct CDR3 sequences, 6.2% of them seen only once. Germline V gene data show CDR1 as SQVTM and CDR2 as ANQGSEA. V was clipped by 6 bases and J by 3 bases; unmatched bases: 8. The CDR3 totals 14 residues. This clonotype showed up just a few times. The antigen remains unidentified. The gene calls are TRBV29-1 and TRBJ2-3; the match to TRBD2 covers 8 bases. The sequences come from PBMCs, collected 5 days after the yellow fever booster vaccination. The origin of this receptor is a man younger than 45 who received the YFV17D yellow fever vaccine. CDR3 nucleotide sequence: TGCAGCGTCGCCCCGGGGGGGCCTACAGATACGCAGTATTTT. Translation: CSVAPGGPTDTQYF.